Sequencing of this T cell receptor (beta chain) was carried out in a study of technical replicates of blood from a handful of donors. The repertoire was sequenced with immunoSEQ multiplex PCR; TCRdb's copy has only in-frame clones and lacks some. The sample includes 79,000 or so clones, 85% to 95% of them seen just once. The CDR3 runs to 14 residues. CDR1 is SGHTA and CDR2 is FQGNSA in the germline V gene. V gave up 5 bases and J gave up 2 bases; unmatched junction bases: 5. This TCR derives from a human donor in good health. The source material was T cells isolated from PBMCs. The chain combines TRBV7-2 with TRBJ2-7, with 8 nucleotides matching TRBD1. CDR3 DNA sequence: TGTGCCAGCAGCACGGGACAGGTAACCTACGAGCAGTACTTC. Translated: CASSTGQVTYEQYF.